This entry describes one TCR beta chain. Its target antigen remains unknown. No much larger clone exists at a distance of one base, and base qualities are not known. This entry comes from a study of T cell changes during pregnancy in multiple sclerosis (dated by TCRdb to 2018 to 2020). Turning to the overall study: The study examined how the T cell repertoire changed over the course of pregnancy in women with multiple sclerosis.

Library preparation was by the immunoSEQ multiplex PCR assay. TCRdb stores this immuneACCESS table with in-frame sequences only. Part of the clones is absent; in the studies checked, under half of the shortfall reflects unresolved V genes, and no reason is known for the rest. The sample table lists 100,000 or so clones, nearly 95% of them with a count of one. Around 1.7% of the sample is held by the ten biggest clonotypes. The CDR3 starts with the cysteine, ends with the phenylalanine, and has 15 residues. Kept here is only the CDR3 DNA, which spans 45 bases and is read in frame from base 1. The junction shows trimming of 5 bases on V and 8 bases on J, plus 18 bases between the germline ends. Looking up the germline V gene yields CDR1 SNHLY and CDR2 FYNNEI.

This receptor chain uses TRBV2 and TRBJ2-2; possibly the D gene is TRBD2, per 6 matching bases. The receptor's source is a female donor in good health, enrolled as a control in a pregnancy study. Sequenced material: peripheral blood, taken after pregnancy. The nucleotide sequence reads as follows: TGTGCCAGCAGTCCCCAAGCCGGGGGAATAGGGGAGCTGTTTTTT. The resulting protein is CASSPQAGGIGELFF. Here the CDR3 is joined to the reference TRBV2 and TRBJ2-2 genes, and the full variable domain is: EPEVTQTPSHQVTQMGQEVILRCVPISNHLYFYWYRQILGQKVEFLVSFYNNEISEKSEIFDDQFSVERPDGSNFTLKIRSTKLEDSAMYFCASSPQAGGIGELFFGEGSRLTVL.